A selection of T cell receptor beta chains follows, all from one sample in a study of blood T cell repertoires in COVID-19. Method: immunoSEQ multiplex PCR; TCRdb's copy keeps in-frame clones and lacks some. Of approximately 100,000 clones listed, 70% to 85% are singletons. Sequencing input: peripheral blood. The receptors stem from a man aged 65 to 79 with active or convalescent COVID-19. CDR3s include the opening cysteine and the closing phenylalanine or tryptophan. Each record gives: D gene, J gene, clone size, V gene, CDR3 protein, CDR3 DNA. The D gene is left open where the match is weak. Size tells how often a clone was seen (once, few, many) or the class of an expanded clone, and some rows leave it out.

d_call: .
j_call: TRBJ1-2
clone_size: .
v_call: TRBV5-1
cdr3_aa: CASSLGDRSGGEGYTF
cdr3_nt: TGCGCCAGCAGCTTGGGGGACCGCTCCGGGGGTGAAGGCTACACCTTC

d_call: .
j_call: TRBJ1-6
clone_size: .
v_call: TRBV5-1
cdr3_aa: CASSIGEPLNSPLHF
cdr3_nt: TGCGCCAGCTCCATTGGGGAGCCTCTTAATTCACCCCTCCACTTT

d_call: TRBD2
j_call: TRBJ2-3
clone_size: .
v_call: TRBV7-9
cdr3_aa: CASSWTSGRTDTQYF
cdr3_nt: TGTGCCAGCAGTTGGACTAGCGGACGCACAGATACGCAGTATTTT

d_call: .
j_call: TRBJ1-2
clone_size: .
v_call: TRBV7-9
cdr3_aa: CASSLVQFYGYTF
cdr3_nt: TGTGCCAGCAGCTTAGTTCAGTTCTATGGCTACACCTTC

d_call: TRBD1
j_call: TRBJ1-1
clone_size: few
v_call: TRBV12-5
cdr3_aa: CASGLGQGSAEAFF
cdr3_nt: TGTGCTAGTGGCCTTGGACAGGGAAGTGCTGAAGCTTTCTTT

d_call: TRBD2
j_call: TRBJ2-3
clone_size: few
v_call: TRBV7-2
cdr3_aa: CASSSGLAGATDTQYF
cdr3_nt: TGTGCCAGCAGCTCGGGACTAGCGGGGGCTACAGATACGCAGTATTTT

d_call: .
j_call: TRBJ1-1
clone_size: .
v_call: TRBV5-1
cdr3_aa: CASSLDSQNTEAFF
cdr3_nt: TGCGCCAGCAGCTTGGACAGCCAGAACACTGAAGCTTTCTTT

d_call: .
j_call: TRBJ1-6
clone_size: .
v_call: TRBV19
cdr3_aa: CASSTRQLTFHSPLHF
cdr3_nt: TGTGCCAGTAGTACCCGACAGCTAACTTTTCATTCACCCCTCCACTTT

d_call: TRBD1
j_call: TRBJ2-2
clone_size: .
v_call: TRBV24-1
cdr3_aa: CARGTGNTGELFF
cdr3_nt: TGTGCCAGGGGGACAGGGAACACCGGGGAGCTGTTTTTT

d_call: .
j_call: TRBJ1-1
clone_size: .
v_call: TRBV6-5
cdr3_aa: CASNLGQNTEAFF
cdr3_nt: TGTGCCAGCAACCTCGGACAGAACACTGAAGCTTTCTTT

d_call: .
j_call: TRBJ2-3
clone_size: .
v_call: TRBV6-5
cdr3_aa: CASNTGQFSTDTQYF
cdr3_nt: TGTGCCAGCAATACTGGACAGTTCAGCACAGATACGCAGTATTTT

d_call: TRBD2
j_call: TRBJ2-1
clone_size: .
v_call: TRBV2
cdr3_aa: CATALGLAGGAEQFF
cdr3_nt: TGTGCCACAGCCCTCGGACTAGCGGGGGGGGCTGAGCAGTTCTTC

d_call: TRBD1
j_call: TRBJ2-5
clone_size: .
v_call: TRBV18
cdr3_aa: CASSPSGGPQETQYF
cdr3_nt: TGTGCCAGCTCACCATCAGGGGGCCCCCAAGAGACCCAGTACTTC

d_call: .
j_call: TRBJ2-6
clone_size: .
v_call: TRBV5-4
cdr3_aa: CASSLAKEGANVLTF
cdr3_nt: TGTGCCAGCAGCTTGGCCAAGGAGGGGGCCAACGTCCTGACTTTC

d_call: .
j_call: TRBJ2-5
clone_size: .
v_call: TRBV7-9
cdr3_aa: CASSLTRSQETQYF
cdr3_nt: TGTGCCAGCAGCTTAACAAGATCTCAAGAGACCCAGTACTTC

d_call: TRBD2
j_call: TRBJ2-1
clone_size: .
v_call: TRBV5-1
cdr3_aa: CASSFSSGRRNEQFF
cdr3_nt: TGCGCCAGCAGCTTCTCTAGCGGGAGGAGAAATGAGCAGTTCTTC

d_call: .
j_call: TRBJ1-5
clone_size: .
v_call: TRBV6-5
cdr3_aa: CASRLTASNQPQHF
cdr3_nt: TGTGCCAGCAGATTGACAGCAAGCAATCAGCCCCAGCATTTT

d_call: TRBD2
j_call: TRBJ2-5
clone_size: .
v_call: TRBV24-1
cdr3_aa: CATSTSGRLETQYF
cdr3_nt: TGTGCCACCTCGACTAGCGGGAGGTTGGAGACCCAGTACTTC

d_call: TRBD2
j_call: TRBJ2-7
clone_size: .
v_call: TRBV9
cdr3_aa: CASSVGGSGMGSSYEQYF
cdr3_nt: TGTGCCAGCAGCGTAGGGGGTAGCGGGATGGGGAGCTCCTACGAGCAGTACTTC

d_call: .
j_call: TRBJ2-4
clone_size: .
v_call: TRBV6-6
cdr3_aa: CASSYAGMNIQYF
cdr3_nt: TGTGCCAGCAGTTACGCGGGTATGAACATTCAGTACTTC

d_call: TRBD1
j_call: TRBJ2-5
clone_size: .
v_call: TRBV5-4
cdr3_aa: CASSPTGGKRETQYF
cdr3_nt: TGTGCCAGCAGCCCGACAGGGGGGAAGCGAGAGACCCAGTACTTC

d_call: .
j_call: TRBJ1-2
clone_size: once
v_call: TRBV18
cdr3_aa: CASSPLTQGYANYGYTF
cdr3_nt: TGTGCCAGCTCACCACTAACGCAGGGTTACGCTAACTATGGCTACACCTTC

d_call: .
j_call: TRBJ2-7
clone_size: once
v_call: TRBV5-4
cdr3_aa: CASSLDHGGDEQYF
cdr3_nt: TGTGCCAGCAGCTTGGATCACGGGGGTGACGAGCAGTACTTC

d_call: TRBD1
j_call: TRBJ1-1
clone_size: .
v_call: TRBV18
cdr3_aa: CASSPPRGRVTEAFF
cdr3_nt: TGTGCCAGCTCACCACCGAGGGGGCGCGTTACTGAAGCTTTCTTT

d_call: TRBD2
j_call: TRBJ2-1
clone_size: .
v_call: TRBV27
cdr3_aa: CASSESGRYNEQFF
cdr3_nt: TGTGCCAGCAGTGAATCCGGGAGGTACAATGAGCAGTTCTTC

d_call: TRBD2
j_call: TRBJ2-3
clone_size: .
v_call: TRBV11-2
cdr3_aa: CASSLEEASGTSTDTQYF
cdr3_nt: TGTGCCAGCAGCTTAGAAGAGGCTAGCGGAACTAGCACAGATACGCAGTATTTT

d_call: .
j_call: TRBJ1-2
clone_size: .
v_call: TRBV15
cdr3_aa: CATSRTRDYGYTF
cdr3_nt: TGTGCCACCAGCAGAACCAGGGACTATGGCTACACCTTC

d_call: TRBD2
j_call: TRBJ2-5
clone_size: .
v_call: TRBV30
cdr3_aa: CAWGPLGGAETQYF
cdr3_nt: TGTGCCTGGGGCCCCCTCGGGGGGGCAGAGACCCAGTACTTC

d_call: .
j_call: TRBJ1-4
clone_size: few
v_call: TRBV7-9
cdr3_aa: CASSLTRGGLEKLFF
cdr3_nt: TGTGCCAGCAGCTTAACCCGGGGGGGGCTTGAAAAACTGTTTTTT

d_call: .
j_call: TRBJ2-7
clone_size: .
v_call: TRBV7-2
cdr3_aa: CASSPSGVSYEQYF
cdr3_nt: TGTGCCAGCAGCCCCTCAGGGGTATCCTACGAGCAGTACTTC

d_call: .
j_call: TRBJ1-1
clone_size: .
v_call: TRBV5-1
cdr3_aa: CASSPTGNTEAFF
cdr3_nt: TGCGCCAGCAGCCCAACAGGGAACACTGAAGCTTTCTTT